The 16 T cell receptor beta chains in this list originate from one sample, sequenced in a study of glioma-infiltrating T cells. The iRepertoire nested amplicon-rescue multiplex PCR amplified TCR alpha and beta CDR3s from RNA. TCRdb passed the multiplex PCR reads through MiXCR, listing each CDR3 protein once. The sample lists around 99,000 distinct CDR3 sequences; less than 30% were seen once. The sequenced material came from glioma tissue, nonneoplastic brain tissue, or PBMCs (not recorded which). Receptor source: a human donor with low-grade glioma or glioblastoma, undergoing nonglioma brain surgery, or in good health (not recorded which).

In this sample, this clonotype turned up many times. This rearrangement joins TRBV20-1 to TRBJ2-1; tentatively, D is TRBD1 (5 bases). The germline V gene encodes CDR1 DFQATT and CDR2 SNEGSKA (reference sequence). CDR3 length equals 15 residues. V lost 0 bases, J lost 0 bases, and 9 bases lay in between. CDR3 nucleotide sequence: TGCAGTGCTAGAGAAGGGGAAGGCTCCTACAATGAGCAGTTCTTC. Translating gives CSAREGEGSYNEQFF.

This clonotype was observed at least ten times. The V gene is TRBV5-1, the J gene TRBJ1-1; 11 bases map to TRBD1. The germline CDR1 and CDR2 sequences are SGHRS and YFSETQ. V trimming: 4 bases; J trimming: 0 bases; junction bases outside the gene matches: 5. The CDR3 length is 16 residues. The CDR3 sequence: CASSIGQGAMNTEAFF. Written as DNA, the CDR3 is TGCGCCAGCAGCATAGGACAGGGGGCCATGAACACTGAAGCTTTCTTT.

The chain is built from TRBV7-9 and TRBJ2-7; no firm D call. V lost 1 base and J 0 bases, leaving 7 bases between the germline ends. Germline V gene data show CDR1 as SEHNR and CDR2 as FQNEAQ (reference sequence). There are 14 residues in the CDR3. As DNA, the CDR3 is TGTGCCAGCAGCTTAGGAATGGTCTCCTACGAGCAGTACTTC. Protein sequence: CASSLGMVSYEQYF.

Note on this clonotype: A read error is possible here, since a much larger clone lies one base away. The V call is TRBV29-1, the J call TRBJ2-1; 8 bases are shared with TRBD1. Germline loops: CDR1 SQVTM, CDR2 ANQGSEA. This CDR3 contains 13 residues. CDR3: CSVDRTGPNEKFF. CDR3 sequence (DNA): TGCAGCGTGGATCGGACAGGGCCCAATGAGAAGTTCTTC.

This clonotype was seen at least ten times. V is TRBV4-1 and J is TRBJ2-1, with D tentatively TRBD1 or TRBD2 (6 bases each). The ends were cut back, 0 bases at V and 8 bases at J, with 14 bases in the middle. CDR1 is MGHRA and CDR2 is YSYEKL in the germline V gene. The CDR3 sequence is 15 residues long. CDR3 sequence (DNA): TGCGCCAGCAGCCAAGATCGGAGGGGGTCCGATGAGCAGTTCTTC. Protein sequence: CASSQDRRGSDEQFF.

This clonotype was detected ten times or more. The chain joins TRBV3-1 to TRBJ1-1; D might be TRBD1 (5 bases). Looked up from germline, CDR1 is LGHDT and CDR2 is YNNKEL (reference sequence). CDR3 length: 12 residues. Trimming took off 4 bases at V and 7 bases at J, with 10 bases between the two ends. Here the CDR3 reads CASSPRGYEAFF. CDR3 sequence (DNA): TGTGCCAGCAGCCCACGGGGCTATGAAGCTTTCTTT.

This clonotype was picked up many times. V and J are TRBV4-1 and TRBJ2-7; possible D gene TRBD2, 5 bases. V was clipped by 4 bases and J by 4 bases, with 14 bases between them. The CDR3 is 14 residues long. Germline CDR1 reads MGHRA; CDR2 reads YSYEKL. The DNA for the CDR3 is TGCGCCAGCAGCCTATCGGACGGGGTTTACGAGCAGTACTTC. Its protein is CASSLSDGVYEQYF.

This clonotype was seen repeatedly, ten times or more. This chain joins TRBV20-1 and TRBJ1-4; D might be TRBD1 (5 bases). The germline V and J ends were trimmed by 3 bases and 5 bases, with 13 bases remaining between them. CDR1 and CDR2 from the germline V gene are DFQATT and SNEGSKA (reference sequence). This CDR3 is 14 amino acids long. The CDR3: CSASPGRRNEKLFF. The CDR3 nucleotides read TGCAGTGCTAGTCCGGGACGGAGAAATGAAAAACTGTTTTTT.

This clonotype was recorded at least ten times. The rearrangement links TRBV5-4 to TRBJ1-2; 8 bases match TRBD1. Germline-derived CDR1 and CDR2 are SGHNT and YYREEE (reference sequence). V dropped 4 bases and J dropped 1; count of bases not matched to a gene: 9. The CDR3 covers 16 residues. CDR3 amino acids: CASSPLRTGGNYGYTF. DNA for the CDR3: TGTGCCAGCAGCCCCCTCCGAACAGGGGGTAACTATGGCTACACCTTC.

This clonotype was seen many times. This chain joins TRBV27 and TRBJ1-1, with D unclear. The CDR3 extends over 14 amino acids. Germline values: CDR1 MNHEY, CDR2 SMNVEV (reference sequence). V lost 0 bases, J lost 3 bases, and 8 bases lay in between. Written as DNA, the CDR3 is TGTGCCAGCAGTTTATCTCCCAGTGACACTGAAGCTTTCTTT. It is translated as CASSLSPSDTEAFF.

The table lists this clonotype with many counts. This chain joins TRBV20-1 and TRBJ2-1; 8 bases are shared with TRBD1. CDR1 DFQATT and CDR2 SNEGSKA come from the germline V gene (reference sequence). The CDR3 has 16 amino acids. Losses at the gene ends were 0 bases for V and 7 bases for J; bases not matched to a gene: 11. This chain's CDR3 is CSARDPTQGAGNEQFF. In DNA, the CDR3 is TGCAGTGCTAGAGATCCCACCCAGGGGGCTGGGAATGAGCAGTTCTTC.

The CDR3 DNA sequence: TGTGCCAGTAGTATGTCCAGGGCGAGTGAGCAGTTCTTC. Protein product: CASSMSRASEQFF. This chain links TRBV19 with TRBJ2-1, with D perhaps matching TRBD1 (5 bases). CDR3 size: 13 residues. Germline loops: CDR1 LNHDA, CDR2 SQIVND (reference sequence). V lost 3 bases and J 9 bases, leaving 12 bases between the germline ends.

The chain links TRBV5-6 to TRBJ1-5; D unresolved. The germline V gene has CDR1 SGHDT and CDR2 YYEEEE. Trimming stripped 0 bases from V and 2 bases from J, with 9 bases between. This CDR3 is 15 amino acids long. This chain's CDR3 is CASSLVGDGNQPQHF. CDR3 sequence (DNA): TGTGCCAGCAGCTTGGTTGGAGACGGCAATCAGCCCCAGCATTTT. Full variable domain (missing parts from reference TRBV5-6 and TRBJ1-5): DAGVTQSPTHLIKTRGQQVTLRCSPKSGHDTVSWYQQALGQGPQFIFQYYEEEERQRGNFPDRFSGHQFPNYSSELNVNALLLGDSALYLCASSLVGDGNQPQHFGDGTRLSIL.

The J gene is TRBJ2-7, the V gene TRBV2, with 10 bases matching TRBD1. Germline CDR1 SNHLY, CDR2 FYNNEI. The CDR3 runs to 14 residues. V lost 6 bases, J lost 1 base, and 3 bases stayed unmatched. The CDR3 nucleotides read TGTGCCAGCAGACGGACAGGGGGATCCTACGAGCAGTACTTC. It codes for CASRRTGGSYEQYF.

This clonotype was picked up many times. This sequence joins TRBV11-3 and TRBJ2-7; possibly TRBD2 for D (6 bases). The CDR3 contains 15 residues. V lost 4 bases and J lost 3, with 16 bases in between. CDR1 and CDR2 (germline): SGHNT, YENEEA. This CDR3 is CASSSPRTGGYEQYF. DNA of the CDR3: TGTGCCAGCAGCTCCCCGCGGACCGGGGGCTACGAGCAGTACTTC.

This clonotype came up once. V usage is TRBV6-1 and J usage is TRBJ1-5; D ambiguous. Germline CDR1 MNHNS, CDR2 SASEGT. The V end was cut by 6 bases, the J end by 7 bases, with 10 bases between. The CDR3 runs to 12 residues. As DNA, the CDR3 is TGTGCCAGCAGCCCACTGGGACAGCCCCAGCATTTT. Its translation is CASSPLGQPQHF.